The table lists the clone carrying this T cell receptor beta chain with a count of one. Its antigen remains unknown. The record originates from a study of persistence of HIV-infected CD4 T cells. Sequencing used immunoSEQ version 4 in survey mode. The repertoire was sequenced with immunoSEQ multiplex PCR; TCRdb's copy has only in-frame clones and lacks some. The table records 40,000 to 55,000 clones, about 87% of them present only once. The germline V gene encodes CDR1 MDHEN and CDR2 SYDVKM. V lost 2 bases, J lost 3 bases, and 7 bases lay in between. The CDR3 runs 14 residues. Anti-CD3/anti-CD28 beads served as a nonspecific positive control stimulus. CD4+ T cells upregulating both CD40 ligand and CD69 were sorted as responding cells. Undetectable plasma HIV-1 RNA below 50 copies/mL lasted at least 4 years.

The sequences come from CD4+ T cells sorted from PBMCs after roughly 18-hour stimulation, collected from a patient who received antiretroviral therapy. The chain joins TRBV28 to TRBJ1-4; tentatively, D is TRBD1 (5 bases). This sequence was found in an adult woman with HIV who was CMV-seropositive. Written as DNA, the CDR3 is TGTGCCAGCAGTTTAAGGGGCCCTAATGAAAAACTGTTTTTT. Translation gives CASSLRGPNEKLFF.